This TCR beta chain was obtained from a study of blood T cell repertoires in COVID-19. Using immunoSEQ multiplex PCR, the repertoire was profiled, and TCRdb retains in-frame clones only, with some absent. The repertoire holds around 390,000 clones, 85% to 90% seen once, with around 9.3% in the top ten. Deletions cut 2 bases from V and 2 bases from J, with 18 bases between. The germline gives CDR1 SGHDN, CDR2 FVKESK. The CDR3 extends over 18 amino acids. Membership in each cohort depended on participant-reported clinical history. This sequence joins TRBV14 and TRBJ2-2; the D is unclear. This clonotype originated in a woman in her fifties or sixties who had recovered from COVID-19. The material sequenced was PBMCs or T cells enriched from blood (not recorded which). In nucleotides, the CDR3 is TGTGCCAGCAGCCAATCTCCCCAGGTCCGATCTAACACCGGGGAGCTGTTTTTT. It codes for CASSQSPQVRSNTGELFF.